This entry is about one T cell receptor beta chain. This sample is part of a study of technical replicates of blood from several donors. Clones were read by immunoSEQ multiplex PCR, and TCRdb kept only the in-frame ones, dropping some. Here the sample spans 50,000 to 70,000 clones, about 95% being singletons. Germline CDR1 reads SGHKS; CDR2 reads YYEKEE (reference sequence). The trim removed 4 bases at V and 8 bases at J, leaving 8 bases unmatched. This CDR3 region has 14 residues. The TCR comes from a human donor in good health. Some clones in this sample may be carry-over from other donors' samples. This rearrangement joins TRBV5-5 to TRBJ1-4, with TRBD1 matching over 7 bases. Sequences were obtained from PBMCs. CDR3 coding DNA: TGTGCCAGCAGCCGCCTGGGACAGAAGGAAAAACTGTTTTTT. It codes for CASSRLGQKEKLFF. The full variable domain, its missing parts supplied by reference TRBV5-5 and TRBJ1-4, is DAGVTQSPTHLIKTRGQQVTLRCSPISGHKSVSWYQQVLGQGPQFIFQYYEKEERGRGNFPDRFSARQFPNYSSELNVNALLLGDSALYLCASSRLGQKEKLFFGSGTQLSVL.